This T cell receptor beta chain was identified during a study of cytomegalovirus exposure and HLA in healthy donors. General study points: Analysis performed later found roughly 18,000 TCR beta sequences associated with HLA alleles at 0.05 false discovery rate. Among immune exposure information, only CMV serostatus was available. Owing to their indistinguishability, certain V segments, notably TRBV6-2 and TRBV6-3, were excluded.

The PCR had 60 Vbeta and 13 Jbeta primers. The assay was immunoSEQ multiplex PCR, and TCRdb's table has in-frame clones only and misses some. The data contain fewer than 250,000 clones, 76% of them singletons. As to this clone: Its target is not known.

The CDR3 runs to 16 residues. At the time of sampling, donors were nominally healthy, though unrecorded immune exposures were likely. The V and J genes are TRBV21-1 and TRBJ1-1. TRBV21-1 is labeled a pseudogene. The sequenced sample was PBMCs. The sequence came from a man aged 18 to 30 in good health and CMV-seronegative. The CDR3 here is CASRKELGGFNTEAFF. The CDR3 DNA reads as TGTGCCAGCAGAAAGGAACTCGGCGGGTTTAACACTGAAGCTTTCTTT.